Detailed here is one TCR beta chain. This entry comes from a study of PD-1 and CTLA-4 blockade in melanoma. Produced via immunoSEQ multiplex PCR; TCRdb's table is partial and in-frame only. Of around 16,000 clones in the sample, roughly two thirds are singletons; the top ten hold 15% to 20%. The CDR3 sequence is 16 residues long. Germline values: CDR1 PRHDT, CDR2 FYEKMQ (reference sequence). V lost 0 bases and J 0 bases, leaving 8 bases between the germline ends. This chain uses TRBV13 with TRBJ2-2; D not certain. This sequence originates from a human donor with melanoma. The source was CD8+ T cells from peripheral blood, collected before anti-PD-1 treatment. The CDR3 region is CASSLGVPANTGELFF. CDR3 sequence (DNA): TGTGCCAGCAGCTTAGGTGTCCCAGCGAACACCGGGGAGCTGTTTTTT.